This T cell receptor (beta chain) was documented in a study of technical replicates of blood from a few donors. TCRdb's table, derived via immunoSEQ multiplex PCR, lists solely in-frame clones and lacks some. The sample lists more than 65,000 clones, roughly 96% occurring once. Germline V gene lookup returns CDR1 SGHTA and CDR2 FQGTGA. The CDR3 loop spans 15 amino acids. Trimming pared 4 bases from V and 2 bases from J, leaving 15 bases between. Input material: T cells isolated from PBMCs. This TCR derives from a human donor in good health. This chain joins TRBV7-3 and TRBJ2-7; D is undetermined. CDR3 sequence (DNA): TGTGCCAGCAGCTCCGACTCCCTTGGTCCCTACGAGCAGTACTTC. It is translated as CASSSDSLGPYEQYF.